A selection of T cell receptor beta chains follows, all from one sample in a study of T cell changes during pregnancy in multiple sclerosis. Sequencing was performed with immunoSEQ multiplex PCR; in TCRdb, only in-frame clones are kept and a portion is missing. The table lists 90,000 to 150,000 clones, about 93% of them singletons. The starting material was peripheral blood, obtained before pregnancy. These receptor sequences come from a female donor with multiple sclerosis, enrolled in a pregnancy study. The CDR3 runs from the conserved cysteine through the conserved F or W. Each record gives: clone size, V gene, D gene, J gene, CDR3 DNA, CDR3 protein. A D gene is named only where the DNA matches it firmly. Clone size is stated in some rows and not others, as once, few, many or a class when expanded.

clone size: NA; V gene: TRBV27; D gene: NA; J gene: TRBJ1-5; CDR3 DNA: TGTGCCAGCAGTTCCCGCGGGTCTCGAGTTAGCAATCAGCCCCAGCATTTT; CDR3 protein: CASSSRGSRVSNQPQHF
clone size: NA; V gene: TRBV25-1; D gene: TRBD2; J gene: TRBJ2-1; CDR3 DNA: TGTGCCAGCAGTGCCTTTAGCGGGGGGGCTGAGAATGAGCAGTTCTTC; CDR3 protein: CASSAFSGGAENEQFF
clone size: NA; V gene: TRBV15; D gene: TRBD1; J gene: TRBJ2-2; CDR3 DNA: TGTGCCACCAGCTCGAGGGACAGGGACACCGGGGAGCTGTTTTTT; CDR3 protein: CATSSRDRDTGELFF
clone size: NA; V gene: TRBV4-1; D gene: TRBD1; J gene: TRBJ2-6; CDR3 DNA: TGCGCCAGCAGCCTGACAGGGAGTTCCTCTGGGGCCAACGTCCTGACTTTC; CDR3 protein: CASSLTGSSSGANVLTF
clone size: NA; V gene: TRBV6-6; D gene: NA; J gene: TRBJ1-2; CDR3 DNA: TGTGAATCCGGGGGGAAAGGCTACACCTTC; CDR3 protein: CESGGKGYTF
clone size: NA; V gene: TRBV6-5; D gene: TRBD2; J gene: TRBJ2-7; CDR3 DNA: TGTGCCAGCGGGGGGGCGGGAGGGCCGGGTGAGCAGTACTTC; CDR3 protein: CASGGAGGPGEQYF
clone size: NA; V gene: TRBV7-2; D gene: TRBD2; J gene: TRBJ2-2; CDR3 DNA: TGTGCCAGCAGCTCAACCGGGACTAGCGTAACCGGGGAGCTGTTTTTT; CDR3 protein: CASSSTGTSVTGELFF
clone size: NA; V gene: TRBV5-6; D gene: TRBD2; J gene: TRBJ2-1; CDR3 DNA: TGTGCCAGCTTAGCGGGACGATCCTACAATGAGCAGTTCTTC; CDR3 protein: CASLAGRSYNEQFF
clone size: NA; V gene: TRBV7-3; D gene: TRBD2; J gene: TRBJ2-3; CDR3 DNA: TGTGCCAGCAGCCGTACTAGCGGGGGAGTCCATTCGTACACAGATACGCAGTATTTT; CDR3 protein: CASSRTSGGVHSYTDTQYF
clone size: NA; V gene: TRBV7-2; D gene: TRBD1; J gene: TRBJ1-5; CDR3 DNA: TGTGCCAGCAGCAACCGGGACAGGGACAATCAGCCCCAGCATTTT; CDR3 protein: CASSNRDRDNQPQHF
clone size: NA; V gene: TRBV7-8; D gene: NA; J gene: TRBJ2-2; CDR3 DNA: TGTGCCAGCAGCCCCGACAGACCCTGGGGTGGGGAGCTGTTTTTT; CDR3 protein: CASSPDRPWGGELFF
clone size: NA; V gene: TRBV6-5; D gene: NA; J gene: TRBJ1-2; CDR3 DNA: TGTGCCAGCAGTCAATGGACGGGGAGCTATGGCTACACCTTC; CDR3 protein: CASSQWTGSYGYTF
clone size: NA; V gene: TRBV19; D gene: TRBD1; J gene: TRBJ2-7; CDR3 DNA: TGTGCCAGTAGTATCTCGGACAGGGGCTACGAGCAGTACTTC; CDR3 protein: CASSISDRGYEQYF
clone size: NA; V gene: TRBV13; D gene: TRBD1; J gene: TRBJ2-2; CDR3 DNA: TGTGCCAGCACCAGGGACAGGGTAAACACCGGGGAGCTGTTTTTT; CDR3 protein: CASTRDRVNTGELFF
clone size: once; V gene: TRBV7-3; D gene: NA; J gene: TRBJ2-3; CDR3 DNA: TGTGCCAGCAGCCCCACGGGGGGCAGCACAGATACGCAGTATTTT; CDR3 protein: CASSPTGGSTDTQYF
clone size: few; V gene: TRBV30; D gene: NA; J gene: TRBJ1-6; CDR3 DNA: TGTGCCTGGAGTGTACCGCGGGAGGGTTCACCCCTCCACTTT; CDR3 protein: CAWSVPREGSPLHF
clone size: NA; V gene: TRBV6-1; D gene: TRBD1; J gene: TRBJ1-5; CDR3 DNA: TGTGCCAGCAGTGACCCAAGACAGGGGGAGAATCAGCCCCAGCATTTT; CDR3 protein: CASSDPRQGENQPQHF
clone size: NA; V gene: TRBV5-6; D gene: NA; J gene: TRBJ2-5; CDR3 DNA: TGTGCCAGCAGCTTGGAGACGCGATGGGAGGCCCAGTACTTC; CDR3 protein: CASSLETRWEAQYF
clone size: NA; V gene: TRBV4-2; D gene: NA; J gene: TRBJ2-7; CDR3 DNA: TGTGCCAGCAGCCAAGGGACCCGCGGACTACTTCTCTCCTACGAGCAGTACTTC; CDR3 protein: CASSQGTRGLLLSYEQYF
clone size: NA; V gene: TRBV6-1; D gene: NA; J gene: TRBJ1-3; CDR3 DNA: TGTGCCAGCAGTGATGGGGGCACTGGAAACACCATATATTTT; CDR3 protein: CASSDGGTGNTIYF
clone size: once; V gene: TRBV4-1; D gene: NA; J gene: TRBJ2-1; CDR3 DNA: TGCGCCAGCAGCCAAGATAGACAGATGGTCTTCTCTCCGCTCTTC; CDR3 protein: CASSQDRQMVFSPLF
clone size: NA; V gene: TRBV5-5; D gene: NA; J gene: TRBJ2-1; CDR3 DNA: TGTGCCAGCAGCTTGGTGTTTGGAGGGGGCGACGAGCAGTTCTTC; CDR3 protein: CASSLVFGGGDEQFF
clone size: NA; V gene: TRBV11-2; D gene: NA; J gene: TRBJ2-3; CDR3 DNA: TGTGCCAGCAGCTTCCCCGGGACAGATACGCAGTATTTT; CDR3 protein: CASSFPGTDTQYF
clone size: NA; V gene: TRBV6-1; D gene: NA; J gene: TRBJ2-7; CDR3 DNA: TGTGCCAGCACTAGGTCTAGCTCCTACGAGCAGTACTTC; CDR3 protein: CASTRSSSYEQYF
clone size: NA; V gene: TRBV7-9; D gene: TRBD1; J gene: TRBJ2-5; CDR3 DNA: TGTGCCAGCAGCCCCGACAGGGGACAAGAGACCCAGTACTTC; CDR3 protein: CASSPDRGQETQYF
clone size: NA; V gene: TRBV7-7; D gene: NA; J gene: TRBJ1-1; CDR3 DNA: TGTGCCAGCAGCTTAACGGTGGACACTGAAGCTTTCTTT; CDR3 protein: CASSLTVDTEAFF
clone size: NA; V gene: TRBV5-1; D gene: NA; J gene: TRBJ2-7; CDR3 DNA: TGCGCCAGCAGCTTGGGATGGGCAGGGCCCGTCTACGAGCAGTACTTC; CDR3 protein: CASSLGWAGPVYEQYF
clone size: NA; V gene: TRBV4-1; D gene: NA; J gene: TRBJ1-2; CDR3 DNA: TGCGCCAGCAGCCAAGCCGCAGGGATCTATGGCTACACCTTC; CDR3 protein: CASSQAAGIYGYTF